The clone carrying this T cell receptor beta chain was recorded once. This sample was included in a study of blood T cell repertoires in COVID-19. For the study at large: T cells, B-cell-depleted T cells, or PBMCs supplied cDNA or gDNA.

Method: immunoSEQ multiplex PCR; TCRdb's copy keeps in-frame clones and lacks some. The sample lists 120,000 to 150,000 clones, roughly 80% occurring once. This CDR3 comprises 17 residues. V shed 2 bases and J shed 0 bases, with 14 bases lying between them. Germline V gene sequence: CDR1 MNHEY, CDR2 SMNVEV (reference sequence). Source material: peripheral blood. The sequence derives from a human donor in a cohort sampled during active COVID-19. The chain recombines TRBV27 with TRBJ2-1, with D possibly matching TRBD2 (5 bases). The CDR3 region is CASSLRAASSSYNEQFF. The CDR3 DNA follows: TGTGCCAGCAGTTTACGGGCGGCTAGCAGCTCCTACAATGAGCAGTTCTTC.